These 2 T cell receptor beta chains were sequenced from one sample in a study of cytomegalovirus exposure and HLA in healthy donors. Vbeta (60) and Jbeta (13) primers were used in the PCR. Assay: immunoSEQ multiplex PCR; the TCRdb copy retains only in-frame clones and omits some. The sample lists tens of thousands of clones, roughly 79% occurring once. What was sequenced was PBMCs. The receptors come from a man aged 50 to 59 in good health and CMV-seronegative.

This rearrangement joins TRBV7-5 to TRBJ2-1; the table's D call, TRBD1, has no DNA check behind it. TRBV7-5 is a pseudogene segment. This CDR3 has 13 amino acids. CDR3 DNA: TGTGCCAGAAGCTTAGTACAGGGCAATGAGCAGTTCTTC. It encodes CARSLVQGNEQFF.

The chain has TRBV9 and TRBJ1-3; TRBD1 is a possible D gene (6 bases). Trimming shortened V by 3 bases and J by 2 bases, and 18 bases separated the two germline ends. Per the germline V gene, CDR1 is SGDLS and CDR2 is YYNGEE. The CDR3 covers 17 residues. The CDR3 DNA reads TGTGCCAGCAGCGCCCACACCGGGACATCGCCTGGAAACACCATATATTTT. Protein: CASSAHTGTSPGNTIYF. Complete variable domain (other parts from reference TRBV9 and TRBJ1-3): DSGVTQTPKHLITATGQRVTLRCSPRSGDLSVYWYQQSLDQGLQFLIQYYNGEERAKGNILERFSAQQFPDLHSELNLSSLELGDSALYFCASSAHTGTSPGNTIYFGEGSWLTVV.